Ten or more counts support the clone carrying this T cell receptor (beta chain). Primers targeting TRAV and TRBV primed first-strand cDNA, covering alpha and beta chains. Amplification of TCRs used a constant-region primer and V-primer adapter for around 20 PCR cycles. TCRdb re-analysed the reads in MiXCR, keeping a single row per CDR3 protein. Here the sample spans under 90,000 distinct CDR3 sequences, over 15% being singletons. This entry is derived from a study of low-dose radiotherapy and immunotherapy resistance in tumors. At the level of the study: The study delivered 0.5 Gy per fraction every 2 weeks to Cohort 1, totaling 6.5 Gy. Each two-week cycle included intravenous cyclophosphamide 200 mg/m2, given one day before radiation and immunotherapy.

Specified time point: before trial treatment. The origin of this receptor is a male donor with prostate cancer. This sample comprised PBMCs, obtained before treatment.

CDR3 DNA sequence: TGTGCCAGCAGCCAAGCTAGCGGGGCCACTAATGAGCAGTTCTTC. Translated: CASSQASGATNEQFF. The chain has TRBV3-1 and TRBJ2-1, with TRBD2 matching 9 bases. The CDR3 loop spans 15 amino acids. CDR1 is LGHDT, CDR2 YNNKEL, per germline (reference sequence). With 1 base clipped from V and 7 bases from J, the junction kept 5 bases outside the gene matches.